Sequencing of this TCR beta chain was carried out in a study of T cells in Graves' hyperthyroidism and ophthalmopathy. RNA transcripts yielded amplified TCR beta CDR3 regions. RT-PCR in the first round (using the HTBI primer set) targeted the TCR CDR3. TCRdb passed the multiplex PCR reads through MiXCR, listing each CDR3 protein once. In the table there are about 590,000 distinct CDR3 sequences, around 14% of which are singletons. Participants, patients aged 18 to 65, had newly diagnosed hyperthyroidism with a duration under 2 months. Concerning this clonotype itself: The antigen is undetermined.

Germline V gene data show CDR1 as KGHDR and CDR2 as SFDVKD. V lost 3 bases and J 1 base, leaving 8 bases between the germline ends. This CDR3 contains 14 residues. Overall study findings and caveats: In the blood, most expanded thyroid clonotypes above 0.001 appeared as well.

Material: blood. This receptor was obtained from a woman aged 25 to 39 with Graves' hyperthyroidism. The chain recombines TRBV24-1 with TRBJ2-5; D tentatively fits TRBD1 or TRBD2 (5 bases each). CDR3 in amino acids: CATSDTGPQETQYF. The CDR3 coding sequence is TGTGCCACCAGTGATACGGGACCCCAAGAGACCCAGTACTTC.